This T cell receptor (beta chain) was sequenced in a study of blood T cells in healthy people across ages. Study observations and caveats: Older individuals had lower TCR beta diversity per million T cells (the decline was roughly linear).

This clonotype was detected a few times. Its target is not known. A second PCR, run for roughly 7 to 12 cycles, used a sample-barcoded 5' primer plus a J-beta primer mix. Using its own MiXCR run on the 5' RACE reads, TCRdb lists one record per CDR3 protein. The data contain around 1.1 million distinct CDR3 sequences, less than 45% of them singletons. This clonotype originated in a young man in good health. Sequencing was carried out using blood.

The CDR3, as DNA: TGCAGTGCTACCGAGCCCGGACAGGAATGGCAGTTCTTC. It codes for CSATEPGQEWQFF. The chain combines TRBV20-1 with TRBJ2-1, with TRBD1 identical over 7 bases. V trimming: 4 bases; J trimming: 12 bases; junction bases outside the gene matches: 12. The CDR3 consists of 13 residues. Germline assignment: CDR1 DFQATT and CDR2 SNEGSKA (reference sequence).